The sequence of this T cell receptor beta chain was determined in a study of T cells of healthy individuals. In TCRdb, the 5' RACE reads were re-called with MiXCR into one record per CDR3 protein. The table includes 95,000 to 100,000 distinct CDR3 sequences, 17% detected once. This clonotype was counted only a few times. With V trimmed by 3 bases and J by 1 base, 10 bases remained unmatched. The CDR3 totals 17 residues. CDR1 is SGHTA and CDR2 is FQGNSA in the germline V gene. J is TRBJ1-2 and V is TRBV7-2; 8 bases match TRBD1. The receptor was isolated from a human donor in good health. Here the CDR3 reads CASSLDWTGFSNYGYTF. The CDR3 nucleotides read TGTGCCAGCAGCTTGGATTGGACAGGGTTTAGTAACTATGGCTACACCTTC.